The 25 T cell receptor beta chains presented below share a single source sample, sequenced in a study of blood T cell repertoires in COVID-19. Assay: immunoSEQ multiplex PCR; the TCRdb copy retains only in-frame clones and omits some. The table records roughly 54,000 clones, about 82% of them present only once. The specimen sequenced was peripheral blood. Receptor source: an older woman with acute or convalescent COVID-19.

The rearrangement joins TRBV19 to TRBJ1-2, with 7 nucleotides matching TRBD1. Germline loops: CDR1 LNHDA, CDR2 SQIVND (reference sequence). The V gene end was trimmed by 4 bases and the J gene end by 5 bases; junction bases not matched to a gene: 7. The CDR3 is made up of 14 amino acids. The CDR3: CASSTTDRRYGYTF. DNA for the CDR3: TGTGCCAGTAGTACTACGGACAGGCGTTATGGCTACACCTTC.

V gene TRBV20-1 combines with J gene TRBJ1-2; 8 bases line up with TRBD1. Trimming took 3 bases from V and 6 from J; bases not matched to a gene: 9. The CDR3 sequence is 14 residues long. Per germline, CDR1 DFQATT and CDR2 SNEGSKA (reference sequence). CDR3: CSASSTGTGHGYTF. CDR3 nucleotide sequence: TGCAGTGCTAGTTCTACCGGGACAGGCCATGGCTACACCTTC.

V and J are TRBV7-6 and TRBJ1-5; D ambiguous. CDR3 length equals 15 residues. CDR1 and CDR2 from the germline V gene are SGHVS and FNYEAQ. The V and J ends lost 2 bases and 5 bases respectively, with 13 bases between them. As DNA, the CDR3 is TGTGCCAGCAGCTTATCGGGGAATAGGGATCAGCCCCAGCATTTT. Encoded protein: CASSLSGNRDQPQHF.

This sequence joins TRBV4-1 and TRBJ1-2, with D tentatively TRBD1 (5 bases). There are 15 residues in the CDR3. Germline V lookup: CDR1 MGHRA, CDR2 YSYEKL. The ends were cut back, 0 bases at V and 0 bases at J, with 8 bases in the middle. Here the CDR3 reads CASSQEVTANYGYTF. DNA for the CDR3: TGCGCCAGCAGCCAAGAAGTGACAGCTAACTATGGCTACACCTTC.

This clone turned up a few times. V usage is TRBV4-2 and J usage is TRBJ1-6, with a weak D call TRBD1 (6 bases). Germline V gene data show CDR1 as LGHNA and CDR2 as YNFKEQ. This CDR3 has 17 amino acids. With 2 bases removed from V and 0 bases from J, the gap between germline ends came to 11 bases. The chain's CDR3 is CASSQSTGSSYNSPLHF. The CDR3 DNA sequence: TGTGCCAGCAGCCAATCGACAGGCAGCTCCTATAATTCACCCCTCCACTTT.

The chain joins TRBV19 to TRBJ2-4; D is possibly TRBD1 (6 bases). This CDR3 contains 15 residues. V was pared by 8 bases and J by 0 bases, with 14 bases between. In germline, CDR1 is LNHDA, CDR2 SQIVND (reference sequence). CDR3 loop: CASRDTELAKNIQYF. DNA for the CDR3: TGTGCCAGTCGGGACACGGAGTTAGCCAAAAACATTCAGTACTTC. Supplemented by reference TRBV19 and TRBJ2-4, the full variable domain reads DGGITQSPKYLFRKEGQNVTLSCEQNLNHDAMYWYRQDPGQGLRLIYYSQIVNDFQKGDIAEGYSVSREKKESFPLTVTSAQKNPTAFYLCASRDTELAKNIQYFGAGTRLSVL.

The V gene is TRBV5-1, the J gene TRBJ2-1; D perhaps matches TRBD2 (6 bases). The germline V gene has CDR1 SGHRS and CDR2 YFSETQ. This CDR3 is built from 13 residues. Trimming took off 1 base at V and 8 bases at J, with 10 bases between the two ends. The CDR3 DNA reads as TGCGCCAGCAGCTTGCAGGTAGCGGATGAGCAGTTCTTC. Its translation: CASSLQVADEQFF. Drawing the rest from reference TRBV5-1 and TRBJ2-1, the complete variable domain is KAGVTQTPRYLIKTRGQQVTLSCSPISGHRSVSWYQQTPGQGLQFLFEYFSETQRNKGNFPGRFSGRQFSNSRSEMNVSTLELGDSALYLCASSLQVADEQFFGPGTRLTVL.

This rearrangement joins TRBV5-8 to TRBJ2-3, with 7 nucleotides matching TRBD2. The trim removed 3 bases at V and 10 bases at J, leaving 11 bases unmatched. Germline lookup yields CDR1 SGHTS and CDR2 YDEGEE. The CDR3 spans 14 residues. The CDR3 nucleotides read TGTGCCAGCAGCTCCCTGGGCGGGAGTGGAGCGCAGTATTTT. Amino acids: CASSSLGGSGAQYF.

A single count supports this clone. In nucleotides, the CDR3 is TGTGCCAGTAGTGCGATAATAGCGGGAGCGCGTTTCAATGAGCAGTTCTTC. It yields the protein CASSAIIAGARFNEQFF. The chain uses TRBV19 and TRBJ2-1; 9 bases match TRBD2. Per germline, CDR1 LNHDA and CDR2 SQIVND (reference sequence). V shed 5 bases and J 6 bases; nucleotides not matched to a gene: 14. This CDR3 region has 17 residues.

This chain links TRBV27 with TRBJ1-1; no firm D call. Trimming left V 5 bases short and J 5 bases short, with 15 bases between. Germline V lookup: CDR1 MNHEY, CDR2 SMNVEV (reference sequence). This CDR3 is built from 14 residues. CDR3 region: CASSPTIGWTEAFF. The CDR3 DNA is TGTGCCAGCAGTCCGACAATAGGTTGGACTGAAGCTTTCTTT.

This clone was found a few times. J is TRBJ1-2 and V is TRBV5-6; 10 positions agree with TRBD1. With 0 bases clipped from V and 8 bases from J, the junction kept 7 bases outside the gene matches. Germline assignment: CDR1 SGHDT and CDR2 YYEEEE. The CDR3 covers 15 residues. The CDR3 bases are TGTGCCAGCAGCTTGGTCGACCGGGACAGGGGAGGCTACACCTTC. Its protein product is CASSLVDRDRGGYTF.

The chain combines TRBV6-1 with TRBJ1-5; 9 nucleotides align to TRBD1. This CDR3 spans 17 amino acids. The V and J ends lost 3 bases and 4 bases, in that order; junction bases with no gene match: 10. The germline V gene encodes CDR1 MNHNS and CDR2 SASEGT. CDR3: CASSEHRGTGQNQPQHF. CDR3 nucleotide sequence: TGTGCCAGCAGTGAGCACCGAGGGACAGGGCAAAATCAGCCCCAGCATTTT.

The J gene is TRBJ1-1, the V gene TRBV18, with D possibly TRBD1 on 5 matching bases. CDR1 KGHSH and CDR2 LQKENI come from the germline V gene. The CDR3 runs to 18 residues. V was trimmed by 2 bases and J by 2 bases, leaving 21 bases between them. Here the CDR3 reads CASSPGVGWTTTNTEAFF. Written as DNA, the CDR3 is TGTGCCAGCTCACCAGGGGTCGGTTGGACAACCACCAACACTGAAGCTTTCTTT.

This clone was counted a single time. V and J are TRBV7-9 and TRBJ1-2; 8 bases map to TRBD1. CDR1 and CDR2 (germline): SEHNR, FQNEAQ (reference sequence). The CDR3 spans 13 residues. V was pared by 5 bases and J by 8 bases, with 7 bases of the junction left unmatched. The CDR3 sequence: CASSPGQAFGYTF. In DNA form, the CDR3 reads TGTGCCAGCAGCCCGGGACAGGCTTTCGGCTACACCTTC.

CDR3 amino acids: CASSEYPGGDPYYGYTF. Written as DNA, the CDR3 is TGTGCCAGCAGTGAATATCCAGGGGGCGATCCGTACTATGGCTACACCTTC. The chain joins TRBV25-1 to TRBJ1-2, with 8 bases lining up with TRBD1. The CDR3 extends over 17 amino acids. V lost 0 bases, J lost 3 bases, and 9 bases stayed unmatched. Germline V lookup: CDR1 MGHDK, CDR2 SYGVNS.

The J gene is TRBJ2-3, the V gene TRBV28; perhaps TRBD1 as D (6 bases). Germline lookup yields CDR1 MDHEN and CDR2 SYDVKM. V was trimmed by 4 bases and J by 2 bases, leaving 10 bases between them. This CDR3 is 14 amino acids long. DNA of the CDR3: TGTGCCAGCAGTTCCCGACAGGCCACAGATACGCAGTATTTT. Its protein is CASSSRQATDTQYF. Based on the CDR3 plus reference TRBV28 and TRBJ2-3, the full variable domain is DVKVTQSSRYLVKRTGEKVFLECVQDMDHENMFWYRQDPGLGLRLIYFSYDVKMKEKGDIPEGYSVSREKKERFSLILESASTNQTSMYLCASSSRQATDTQYFGPGTRLTVL.

V usage is TRBV19 and J usage is TRBJ1-1, with D possibly TRBD1 on 5 matching bases. There are 12 residues in the CDR3. Germline-derived CDR1 and CDR2 are LNHDA and SQIVND (reference sequence). V lost 3 bases and J 4 bases, leaving 6 bases between the germline ends. DNA of the CDR3: TGTGCCAGTAGTATGCAGGGCACTGAAGCTTTCTTT. It specifies CASSMQGTEAFF.

The chain employs TRBV3-1 (or the pseudogene TRBV3-2) and TRBJ1-2; 11 bases map to TRBD1. The CDR3 length is 15 residues. The V and J ends lost 6 bases and 2 bases, in that order; junction bases with no gene match: 5. CDR1 is LGHDT, CDR2 YNNKEL, per germline (reference sequence). This chain's CDR3 is CASSPRTGGNYGYTF. The CDR3 region has the DNA TGTGCCAGCAGTCCTCGGACAGGGGGCAACTATGGCTACACCTTC.

The chain carries TRBV19 and TRBJ1-1, with a weak D call TRBD1 (5 bases). The CDR3 has 14 amino acids. V lost 3 bases and J lost 4, with 12 bases in between. Looked up from germline, CDR1 is LNHDA and CDR2 is SQIVND (reference sequence). CDR3 region: CASSIRWGGTEAFF. CDR3 nucleotide sequence: TGTGCCAGTAGTATTCGATGGGGCGGCACTGAAGCTTTCTTT.

The rearrangement links TRBV27 to TRBJ1-1, with D possibly being TRBD1 (5 bases). Trimming stripped 8 bases from V and 0 bases from J, with 10 bases between. This CDR3 is built from 13 residues. The V gene's germline CDR1 is MNHEY and CDR2 SMNVEV (reference sequence). The CDR3 sequence: CASLDKMNTEAFF. CDR3 nucleotides: TGTGCCAGCCTGGACAAAATGAACACTGAAGCTTTCTTT.

This chain links TRBV6-1 with TRBJ2-7; perhaps TRBD2 as D (5 bases). Trimming pared 3 bases from V and 6 bases from J, leaving 12 bases between. The germline V gene has CDR1 MNHNS and CDR2 SASEGT. The CDR3 spans 13 residues. CDR3 nucleotide sequence: TGTGCCAGCAGTGAGAGCCCCGGGGTCGAGCAGTACTTC. Translated: CASSESPGVEQYF.

The chain employs TRBV7-9 and TRBJ2-1, with 10 bases lining up with TRBD2. V was clipped by 0 bases and J by 9 bases; unmatched bases: 8. Germline V gene data show CDR1 as SEHNR and CDR2 as FQNEAQ (reference sequence). CDR3 length: 16 residues. CDR3 residues: CASSLAFSGRAGEQFF. CDR3 in DNA: TGTGCCAGCAGCTTAGCTTTCAGCGGGAGGGCAGGTGAGCAGTTCTTC.

The rearrangement uses TRBV5-1 and TRBJ1-1, with D perhaps TRBD1 (6 bases). CDR1 is SGHRS, CDR2 YFSETQ, per germline. Trimming left V 7 bases short and J 3 bases short, with 13 bases between. CDR3 length equals 13 residues. The CDR3 sequence is CASGVTGHTEAFF. The CDR3 nucleotides read TGCGCCAGCGGGGTGACAGGTCACACTGAAGCTTTCTTT.

The rearrangement joins TRBV5-1 to TRBJ2-1; 11 bases match TRBD2. Germline CDR1 is SGHRS and CDR2 is YFSETQ. V was clipped by 0 bases and J by 4 bases; unmatched bases: 6. CDR3 length: 17 amino acids. The CDR3 coding sequence is TGCGCCAGCAGCTTGGGGACCGGGACTAGCGGATACAATGAGCAGTTCTTC. Its protein is CASSLGTGTSGYNEQFF. Drawing the rest from reference TRBV5-1 and TRBJ2-1, the complete variable domain is KAGVTQTPRYLIKTRGQQVTLSCSPISGHRSVSWYQQTPGQGLQFLFEYFSETQRNKGNFPGRFSGRQFSNSRSEMNVSTLELGDSALYLCASSLGTGTSGYNEQFFGPGTRLTVL.

In its sample, this clone was seen once. The chain has TRBV28 and TRBJ1-3; the match to TRBD1 covers 8 bases. CDR3 length: 15 residues. The V gene's germline CDR1 is MDHEN and CDR2 SYDVKM. Trimming took 2 bases from V and 0 from J; bases not matched to a gene: 0. CDR3 coding DNA: TGTGCCAGCAGTTTAGGGACAGGCTCTGGAAACACCATATATTTT. Its translation: CASSLGTGSGNTIYF.